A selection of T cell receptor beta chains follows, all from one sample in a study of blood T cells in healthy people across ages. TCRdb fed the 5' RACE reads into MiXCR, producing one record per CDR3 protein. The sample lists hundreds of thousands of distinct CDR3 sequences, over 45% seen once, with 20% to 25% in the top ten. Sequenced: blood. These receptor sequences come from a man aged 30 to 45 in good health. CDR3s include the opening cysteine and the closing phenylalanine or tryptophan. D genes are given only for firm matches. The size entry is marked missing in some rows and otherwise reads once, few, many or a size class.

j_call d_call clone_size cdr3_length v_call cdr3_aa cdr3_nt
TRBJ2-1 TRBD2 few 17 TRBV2 CASEGLAGRLSYNEQFF TGTGCCAGCGAAGGACTAGCGGGGAGACTGTCCTACAATGAGCAGTTCTTC
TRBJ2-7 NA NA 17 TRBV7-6 CASSPWRERRDTDTQYF TGTGCCAGCAGCCCCTGGAGGGAGAGGAGGGACACAGATACGCAGTACTTC
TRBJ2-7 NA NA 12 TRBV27 CASHTGNNEQYF TGTGCCAGCCACACAGGGAACAATGAGCAGTACTTC
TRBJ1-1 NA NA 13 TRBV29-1 CSVGTAMNTDAFF TGCAGCGTCGGCACAGCGATGAACACTGACGCTTTCTTT
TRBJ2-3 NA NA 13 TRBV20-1 CSASLDSTDTQYF TGCAGTGCTAGTCTGGACAGCACAGATACGCAGTATTTT
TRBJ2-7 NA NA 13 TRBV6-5 CASSLYPAYEQYF TGTGCCAGCAGCTTATACCCGGCCTACGAGCAGTACTTC
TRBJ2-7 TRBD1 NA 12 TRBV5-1 CASRVDRDEQYF TGCGCCAGCAGGGTCGACAGGGACGAGCAGTACTTC
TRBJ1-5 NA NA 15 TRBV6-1 CASSPKWTVNQPQHF TGTGCCAGCAGTCCGAAATGGACAGTCAATCAGCCCCAGCATTTT
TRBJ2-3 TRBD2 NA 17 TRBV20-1 CSAIGLATRRGTDTQYF TGCAGCGCCATAGGACTAGCGACCCGGAGGGGCACAGATACGCAGTATTTT
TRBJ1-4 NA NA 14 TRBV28 CASSPPAENEKLFF TGTGCCAGCAGCCCACCGGCGGAGAATGAAAAACTGTTTTTT
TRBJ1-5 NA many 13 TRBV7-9 CASSWKSDQPQHF TGTGCCAGCAGCTGGAAATCCGATCAGCCCCAGCATTTT
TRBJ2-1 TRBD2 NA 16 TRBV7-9 CASSLPAGPAYNEQFF TGTGCCAGCAGCTTACCAGCGGGACCCGCCTACAATGAGCAGTTCTTC
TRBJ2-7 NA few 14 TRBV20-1 CSARRPGAFYEQYF TGCAGTGCTAGAAGGCCGGGGGCTTTCTACGAGCAGTACTTC
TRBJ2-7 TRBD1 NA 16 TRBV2 CASSRTGTVSPSEQYF TGTGCCAGCAGTCGGACAGGGACCGTCTCGCCGTCCGAGCAGTACTTC
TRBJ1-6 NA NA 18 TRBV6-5 CASSLGGPPQDFGSPLHF TGTGCCAGCAGTTTGGGGGGGCCACCGCAAGATTTTGGTTCACCCCTCCACTTT
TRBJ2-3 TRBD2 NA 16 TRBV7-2 CASSLYLAGGQDTQYF TGTGCCAGCAGCTTATATCTAGCGGGAGGTCAAGATACGCAGTATTTT
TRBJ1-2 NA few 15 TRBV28 CASSPGGIGFYGYTF TGTGCCAGCAGCCCGGGGGGGATAGGGTTCTATGGCTACACCTTC
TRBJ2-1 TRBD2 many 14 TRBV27 CASRIAGFYNEQFF TGTGCCAGCAGGATAGCGGGGTTCTACAATGAGCAGTTCTTC
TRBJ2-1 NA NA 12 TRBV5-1 CASRGGTNEQFF TGCGCCTCGAGGGGGGGCACGAATGAGCAGTTCTTC
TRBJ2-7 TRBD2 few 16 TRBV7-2 CASSLGWGGSTYEQYF TGTGCCAGCAGCTTAGGATGGGGCGGGAGTACCTACGAGCAGTACTTC
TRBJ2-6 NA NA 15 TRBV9 CASSDQGSGANVLTF TGTGCCAGCAGCGACCAGGGATCTGGGGCCAACGTCCTGACTTTC
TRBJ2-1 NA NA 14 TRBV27 CASSLDYPYNEQFF TGTGCCAGCAGTTTGGACTACCCCTACAATGAGCAGTTCTTC
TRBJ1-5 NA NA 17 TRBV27 CASSLRGAGTTNQPQHF TGTGCCAGCAGTTTAAGGGGGGCCGGGACAACTAATCAGCCCCAGCATTTT
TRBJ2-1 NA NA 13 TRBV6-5 CASSSGRRNEQFF TGTGCCAGCAGTTCGGGACGGCGCAATGAGCAGTTCTTC
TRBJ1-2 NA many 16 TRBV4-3 CASSQDFEPSGYGYTF TGCGCCAGCAGCCAAGATTTTGAGCCGTCTGGCTATGGCTACACCTTC
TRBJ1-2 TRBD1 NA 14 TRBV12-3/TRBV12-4 CASTHTGAWYGYTF TGTGCCAGCACCCATACAGGGGCGTGGTATGGCTACACCTTC
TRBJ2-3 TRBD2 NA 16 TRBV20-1 CSARDWLAGASDTQYF TGCAGTGCTAGAGATTGGCTAGCGGGAGCCTCAGATACGCAGTATTTT
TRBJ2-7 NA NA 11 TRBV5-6 CASSLLAEQYF TGTGCCAGCAGCTTACTAGCCGAGCAGTACTTC
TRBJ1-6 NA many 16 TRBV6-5 CASSYSNLGVRSPLHF TGTGCCAGCAGTTACTCGAACCTCGGGGTGAGGTCACCCCTCCACTTT
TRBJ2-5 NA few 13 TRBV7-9 CASSLWPQETQYF TGTGCCAGCAGCTTGTGGCCTCAAGAGACCCAGTACTTC
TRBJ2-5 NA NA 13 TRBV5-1 CASREPQSGTQYF TGCGCCAGCAGGGAACCACAGTCAGGGACCCAGTACTTC
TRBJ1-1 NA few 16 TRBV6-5 CASSYYTDGHHTEAFF TGTGCCAGCAGTTACTATACAGATGGGCATCACACTGAAGCTTTCTTT
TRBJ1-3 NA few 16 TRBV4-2 CASSQEGGISGNTIYF TGTGCCAGCAGCCAAGAGGGGGGGATCTCTGGAAACACCATATATTTT
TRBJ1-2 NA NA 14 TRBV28 CASSFRLPAYGYTF TGTGCCAGCAGTTTCAGGTTGCCGGCCTATGGCTACACCTTC
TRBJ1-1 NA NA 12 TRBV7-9 CATTAMNTEAFF TGTGCCACTACAGCGATGAACACTGAAGCTTTCTTT
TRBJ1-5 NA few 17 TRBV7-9 CASSFGATGNDNQPQHF TGTGCCAGCAGCTTTGGCGCTACAGGGAATGACAATCAGCCCCAGCATTTT
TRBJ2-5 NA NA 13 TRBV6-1 CASSRRYLETQYF TGTGCCAGCAGTCGCAGGTATCTAGAGACCCAGTACTTC
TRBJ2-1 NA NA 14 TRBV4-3 CASSQDSDYNEQFF TGCGCCAGCAGCCAAGATAGTGATTACAATGAGCAGTTCTTC
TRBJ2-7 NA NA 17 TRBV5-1 CASSGDGGAEGAYEQYF TGCGCCAGCAGCGGCGATGGCGGCGCAGAGGGCGCCTACGAGCAGTACTTC
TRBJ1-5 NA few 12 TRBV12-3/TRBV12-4 CASGEENQPQHF TGTGCCAGCGGTGAGGAGAATCAGCCCCAGCATTTT
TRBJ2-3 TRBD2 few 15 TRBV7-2 CASSLEGTRKDTQYF TGTGCCAGCAGCTTAGAAGGGACTAGGAAAGATACGCAGTATTTT
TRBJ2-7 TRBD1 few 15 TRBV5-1 CASSLASGTDYEQYF TGCGCCAGCAGCTTGGCCTCGGGGACAGACTACGAGCAGTACTTC
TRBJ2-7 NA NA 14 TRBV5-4 CASSFAGQPYEQYF TGTGCCAGCAGCTTTGCGGGACAACCCTACGAGCAGTACTTC